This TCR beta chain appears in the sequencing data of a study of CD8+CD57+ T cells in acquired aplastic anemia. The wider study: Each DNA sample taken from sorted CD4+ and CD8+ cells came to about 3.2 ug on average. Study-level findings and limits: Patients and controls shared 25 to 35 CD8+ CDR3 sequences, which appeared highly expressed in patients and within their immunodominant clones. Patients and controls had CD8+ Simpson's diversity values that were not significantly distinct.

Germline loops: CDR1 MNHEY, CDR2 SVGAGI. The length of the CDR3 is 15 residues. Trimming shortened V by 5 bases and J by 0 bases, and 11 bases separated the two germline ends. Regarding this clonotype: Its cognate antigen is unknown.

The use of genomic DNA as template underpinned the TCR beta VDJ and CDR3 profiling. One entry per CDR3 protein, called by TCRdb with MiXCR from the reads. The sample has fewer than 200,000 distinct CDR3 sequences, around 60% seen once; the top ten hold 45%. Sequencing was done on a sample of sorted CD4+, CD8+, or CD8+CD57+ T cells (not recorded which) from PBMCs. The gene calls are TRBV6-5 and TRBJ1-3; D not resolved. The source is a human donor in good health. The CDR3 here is CASSGTRRSGNTIYF. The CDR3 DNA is TGTGCCAGCAGTGGTACACGGCGCTCTGGAAACACCATATATTTT.